This T cell receptor beta chain was identified in a study of T cell responses to AZD1222 COVID-19 vaccine. Regarding the study as a whole: Mostly white British, mostly female donors; authors suggested clonal diversity may be underestimated.

Profiled with immunoSEQ multiplex PCR; TCRdb holds only in-frame clones, not every one. The sample has 150,000 to 250,000 clones, roughly 92% seen once; the top ten hold around 3.5%. Note on this clone: As yet, its antigen is unknown.

With V trimmed by 3 bases and J by 2 bases, 10 bases remained unmatched. The CDR3 is made up of 18 amino acids. The V gene's germline CDR1 is MNHEY and CDR2 SMNVEV (reference sequence). Material: peripheral blood, obtained 28 days after the second AZD1222 dose. The clonotype comes from an adult who received the AZD1222 COVID-19 vaccine. The chain has TRBV27 and TRBJ2-1; 10 nucleotides match TRBD2. The CDR3 bases are TGTGCCAGCAGTTTCCCACCACCGGGACTAGCGCCCTACAATGAGCAGTTCTTC. Translated, it gives CASSFPPPGLAPYNEQFF.